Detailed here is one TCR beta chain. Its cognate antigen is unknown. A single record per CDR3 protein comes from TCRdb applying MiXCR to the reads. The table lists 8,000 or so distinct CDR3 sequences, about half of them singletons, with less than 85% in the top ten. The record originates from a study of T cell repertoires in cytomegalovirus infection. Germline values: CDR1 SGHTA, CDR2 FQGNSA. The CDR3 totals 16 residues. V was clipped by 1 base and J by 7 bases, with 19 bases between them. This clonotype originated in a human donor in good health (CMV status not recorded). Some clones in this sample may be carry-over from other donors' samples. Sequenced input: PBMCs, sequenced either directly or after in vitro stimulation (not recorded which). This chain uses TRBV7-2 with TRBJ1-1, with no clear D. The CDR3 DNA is TGTGCCAGCAGCTTAGACGGTATTGGTCCCCGCGATGAAGCTTTCTTT. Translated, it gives CASSLDGIGPRDEAFF.